The 10 T cell receptor beta chains below were found in one sample sequenced in a study of T cells in localized non-small cell lung cancer. Some clones are missing from TCRdb's copy, which holds only in-frame ones; the method was immunoSEQ multiplex PCR. The sample lists over 55,000 clones, 85% to 90% occurring once. The sequences come from peripheral blood, collected before any cancer treatment. Receptors were obtained from a woman aged 40 to 75 with stage I lung adenocarcinoma.

In this sample, this clone turned up a few times. The chain has TRBV27 and TRBJ1-2; the match to TRBD1 covers 7 bases. V shed 3 bases and J 4 bases; nucleotides not matched to a gene: 5. This CDR3 is 14 amino acids long. Germline-derived CDR1 and CDR2 are MNHEY and SMNVEV (reference sequence). The CDR3 nucleotides are TGTGCCAGCAGTTTCGTGGGACAGAGCTATGGCTACACCTTC. Translated: CASSFVGQSYGYTF.

The chain combines TRBV12-5 with TRBJ1-1; TRBD1 might be the D (5 bases). The CDR3 is 14 residues long. CDR1 is LGHNT, CDR2 FRNRAP, per germline. The V gene lost 4 bases and the J gene lost 0 bases, with 9 bases spanning the gap. CDR3 protein: CASGSGTVNTEAFF. The DNA of the CDR3 is TGTGCTAGTGGTTCCGGGACGGTGAACACTGAAGCTTTCTTT.

The gene calls are TRBV28 and TRBJ1-3; TRBD1 might be the D (5 bases). V lost 2 bases and J lost 0, with 5 bases in between. The CDR3 loop spans 14 amino acids. CDR1 and CDR2 (germline): MDHEN, SYDVKM. CDR3 sequence reads: CASSLQGSGNTIYF. The CDR3 nucleotides read TGTGCCAGCAGTTTACAGGGCTCTGGAAACACCATATATTTT.

This chain links TRBV2 with TRBJ1-5; tentatively, D is TRBD1 (5 bases). The CDR3 has 14 amino acids. Per germline, CDR1 SNHLY and CDR2 FYNNEI. The V end was cut by 4 bases, the J end by 0 bases, with 7 bases between. This chain's CDR3 is CASSGGSSNQPQHF. The CDR3 nucleotides are TGTGCCAGCAGTGGGGGGAGTAGCAATCAGCCCCAGCATTTT.

The rearrangement joins TRBV4-1 to TRBJ2-1; 10 bases agree with TRBD2. The CDR3 contains 16 residues. Unmatched junction bases numbered 5, after V lost 0 bases and J lost 6 bases. In germline, CDR1 is MGHRA, CDR2 YSYEKL. CDR3 coding DNA: TGCGCCAGCAGCCAAGAAGGAGCGGGAGGGCCCAATGAGCAGTTCTTC. Translation: CASSQEGAGGPNEQFF.

The chain carries TRBV28 and TRBJ1-1, with a weak D call TRBD1 (5 bases). There are 14 residues in the CDR3. Trimming cost V 5 bases and J 4 bases, with 14 bases left between them. CDR1 is MDHEN, CDR2 SYDVKM, per germline. Here the CDR3 reads CASSGAGESTEAFF. The CDR3 nucleotides read TGTGCCAGCAGTGGCGCGGGGGAGAGCACTGAAGCTTTCTTT.

The chain uses TRBV6-5 and TRBJ1-1; D unclear. V was pared by 0 bases and J by 7 bases, with 12 bases between. The CDR3 is 14 amino acids. Germline values: CDR1 MNHEY, CDR2 SVGAGI. This CDR3 reads CASSYSILAVEAFF. In DNA, the CDR3 is TGTGCCAGCAGTTACTCGATATTGGCAGTTGAAGCTTTCTTT.

The rearrangement joins TRBV30 to TRBJ2-1, with 11 bases fitting TRBD2. The ends lost 5 bases at V and 4 bases at J; junction bases unmatched: 4. From germline, CDR1 is GTSNPN and CDR2 SVGIG (reference sequence). The CDR3 has 14 amino acids. The CDR3 nucleotides read TGTGCCTGGTCCGGGACTAGCGGATACAATGAGCAGTTCTTC. This translates into CAWSGTSGYNEQFF.

J is TRBJ2-4 and V is TRBV6-1; D not resolved. Trimming shortened V by 1 base and J by 0 bases, and 7 bases separated the two germline ends. Germline CDR1 reads MNHNS; CDR2 reads SASEGT. The CDR3 sequence is 15 residues long. The CDR3 here is CASSEGGLAKNIQYF. CDR3 sequence (DNA): TGTGCCAGCAGTGAAGGAGGCCTAGCCAAAAACATTCAGTACTTC.

The chain joins TRBV19 to TRBJ2-2; TRBD1 is a possible D gene (6 bases). The length of the CDR3 is 15 residues. V dropped 5 bases and J dropped 0 bases, with 10 bases sitting between them. Germline loops: CDR1 LNHDA, CDR2 SQIVND (reference sequence). CDR3 DNA sequence: TGTGCCAGTAGTCTCCAGGGGACGAACACCGGGGAGCTGTTTTTT. Translation gives CASSLQGTNTGELFF.